Listed below are T cell receptor beta chains from one sample, sequenced in a study of early stage breast cancer tumors. Sequenced by immunoSEQ multiplex PCR; TCRdb stores in-frame clones only, minus some. The sample lists approximately 75,000 clones; 80% were seen once. Sequencing used blood. The receptors were gathered from a person aged 40 to 50 with breast cancer. The CDR3 runs from the conserved cysteine through the conserved F or W. D genes are given only for firm matches. Part of the rows lack a size; the others show once, few, many or a class for expanded clones.

d_gene,v_gene,j_gene,abundance,CDR3nt,CDR3aa
-,TRBV19,TRBJ2-1,-,TGTGCCAGCCGAAACCAGGGAAAAGGCTCCTACAATGAGCAGTTCTTC,CASRNQGKGSYNEQFF
TRBD2,TRBV27,TRBJ2-3,-,TGTGCCAGCAGTCGTCAGACTAGCGGGGAGCCCGGTACGCAGTATTTT,CASSRQTSGEPGTQYF
-,TRBV6-5,TRBJ1-2,-,TGTGCCAGCAGTTACCGCCAGGGGCATGGCTACACCTTC,CASSYRQGHGYTF
-,TRBV27,TRBJ1-5,-,TGTGCCAGCCGGGACGGCGGTCCCCATCAGCCCCAGCATTTT,CASRDGGPHQPQHF
TRBD1,TRBV6-5,TRBJ2-1,-,TGTGCCAGCAGCTCCCGGACAGGGGGACACAATGAGCAGTTCTTC,CASSSRTGGHNEQFF
-,TRBV10-3,TRBJ1-2,once,TGTGCCATCAGTGAGGGGAGGACACCTGCTAACTATGGCTACACCTTC,CAISEGRTPANYGYTF
-,TRBV6-1,TRBJ2-3,-,TGTGCCAGCAGTGGCGAATTACACACAGATACGCAGTATTTT,CASSGELHTDTQYF
-,TRBV6-1,TRBJ2-3,-,TGTGCCAGCAGTGGACGGCGGGACCCGACCACAGATACGCAGTATTTT,CASSGRRDPTTDTQYF
-,TRBV27,TRBJ1-2,-,TGTGCCAGCAGTTTGACGGGGACCCTTAGGGATGGCTACACCTTC,CASSLTGTLRDGYTF
TRBD1,TRBV10-3,TRBJ1-2,-,TGTGCCATCAGTGAGTCGAAGGGGGCAGGGGGCTATGGCTACACCTTC,CAISESKGAGGYGYTF
TRBD1,TRBV11-2,TRBJ2-2,-,TGTGCCAGCAGCTTAGGACAGGGTAGACCCGGGGAGCTGTTTTTT,CASSLGQGRPGELFF
-,TRBV5-6,TRBJ1-4,-,TGTGCCAGCAGCTCGGACACCTTTGAAAAACTGTTTTTT,CASSSDTFEKLFF
-,TRBV18,TRBJ2-1,-,TGTGCCAGCCGCAGTTCGGGGGGCACTTCCTACAATGAGCAGTTCTTC,CASRSSGGTSYNEQFF
TRBD1,TRBV6-5,TRBJ1-2,-,TGTGCCAGCAGTTTTACAGGGGGCAGTGGCTACACCTTC,CASSFTGGSGYTF
TRBD2,TRBV2,TRBJ2-1,-,TGTGCCAGCAGTTCCCAGCCGAGTGGCGGGAGGGGGACTGAGCAGTTCTTC,CASSSQPSGGRGTEQFF
TRBD1,TRBV28,TRBJ2-7,-,TGTGCCAGCAGTTTGACAGGGGGCTACGAGCAGTACTTC,CASSLTGGYEQYF